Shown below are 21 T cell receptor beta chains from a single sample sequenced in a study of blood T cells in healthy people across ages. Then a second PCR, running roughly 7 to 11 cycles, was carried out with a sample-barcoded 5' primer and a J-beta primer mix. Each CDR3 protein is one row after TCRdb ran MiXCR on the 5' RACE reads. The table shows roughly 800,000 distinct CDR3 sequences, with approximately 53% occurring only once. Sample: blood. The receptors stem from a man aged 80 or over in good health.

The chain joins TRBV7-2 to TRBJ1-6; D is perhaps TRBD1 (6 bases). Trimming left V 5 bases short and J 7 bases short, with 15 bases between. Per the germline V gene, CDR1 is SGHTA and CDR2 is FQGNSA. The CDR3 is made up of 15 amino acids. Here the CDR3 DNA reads TGTGCCAGCAGCCCAGACCTCACAGGGAATTCACCCCTCCACTTT. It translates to CASSPDLTGNSPLHF. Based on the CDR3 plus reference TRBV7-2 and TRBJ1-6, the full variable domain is GAGVSQSPSNKVTEKGKDVELRCDPISGHTALYWYRQSLGQGLEFLIYFQGNSAPDKSGLPSDRFSAERTGGSVSTLTIQRTQQEDSAVYLCASSPDLTGNSPLHFGNGTRLTVT.

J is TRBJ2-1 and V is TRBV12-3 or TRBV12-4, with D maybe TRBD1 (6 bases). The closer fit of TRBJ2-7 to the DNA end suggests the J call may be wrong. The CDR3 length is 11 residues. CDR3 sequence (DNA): TGTGCCAGCAGTTCCAGGGGCGAGCAGTACTTC. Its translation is CASSSRGEQYF.

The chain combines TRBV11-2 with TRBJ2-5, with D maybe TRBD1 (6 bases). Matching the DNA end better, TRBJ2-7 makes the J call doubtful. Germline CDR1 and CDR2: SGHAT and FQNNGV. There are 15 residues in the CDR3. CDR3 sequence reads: CASSQAFRGSYEQYF. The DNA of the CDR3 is TGTGCCAGCAGTCAGGCATTCAGGGGCTCCTACGAGCAGTACTTC.

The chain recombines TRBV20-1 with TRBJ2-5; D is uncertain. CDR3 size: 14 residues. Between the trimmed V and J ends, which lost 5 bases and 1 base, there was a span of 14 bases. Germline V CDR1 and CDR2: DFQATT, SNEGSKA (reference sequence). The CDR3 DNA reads TGCAGTGCTCCCTCCAGTATGTTCCAAGAGACCCAGTACTTC. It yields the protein CSAPSSMFQETQYF.

CDR3 in amino acids: CASTQPGQGPYF. The CDR3 DNA sequence: TGTGCCAGCACCCAACCGGGACAGGGACCGTATTTT. This chain joins TRBV27 and TRBJ2-3; TRBD1 aligns across 9 bases. Germline-derived CDR1 and CDR2 are MNHEY and SMNVEV (reference sequence). The J segment lost 14 bases and the V segment lost 7 bases, leaving 10 bases of the junction unmatched. The CDR3 extends over 12 amino acids.

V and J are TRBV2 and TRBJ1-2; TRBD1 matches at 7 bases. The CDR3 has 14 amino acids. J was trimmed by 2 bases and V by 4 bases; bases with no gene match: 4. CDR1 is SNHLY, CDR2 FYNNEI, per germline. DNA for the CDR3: TGTGCCAGCAGTGGGGAACAGGGGAACTATGGCTACACCTTC. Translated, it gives CASSGEQGNYGYTF.

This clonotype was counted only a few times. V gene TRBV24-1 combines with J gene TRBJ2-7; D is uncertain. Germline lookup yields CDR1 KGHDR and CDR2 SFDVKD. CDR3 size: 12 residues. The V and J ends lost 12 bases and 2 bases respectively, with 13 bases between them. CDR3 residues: CAPPNSPYEQYF. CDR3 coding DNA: TGTGCCCCTCCAAATTCACCCTACGAGCAGTACTTC.

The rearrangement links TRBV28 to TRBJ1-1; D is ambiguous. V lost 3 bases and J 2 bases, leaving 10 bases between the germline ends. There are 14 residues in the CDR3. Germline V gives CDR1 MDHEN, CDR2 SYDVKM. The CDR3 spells CASSLIRRNTEAFF. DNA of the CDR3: TGTGCCAGCAGTTTGATCCGGCGAAACACTGAAGCTTTCTTT.

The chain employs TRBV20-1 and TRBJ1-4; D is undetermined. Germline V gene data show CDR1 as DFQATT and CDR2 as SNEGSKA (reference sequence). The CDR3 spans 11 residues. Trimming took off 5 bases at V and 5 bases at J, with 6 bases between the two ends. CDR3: CSAPFNEKLFF. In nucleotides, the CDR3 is TGCAGTGCTCCCTTCAATGAAAAACTGTTTTTT.

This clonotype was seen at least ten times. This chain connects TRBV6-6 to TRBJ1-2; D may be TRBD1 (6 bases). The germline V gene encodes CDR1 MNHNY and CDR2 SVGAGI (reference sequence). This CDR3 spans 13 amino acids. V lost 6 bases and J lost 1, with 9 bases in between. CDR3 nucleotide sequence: TGTGCCAGCAGCACAGGGTATAACTATGGCTACACCTTC. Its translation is CASSTGYNYGYTF.

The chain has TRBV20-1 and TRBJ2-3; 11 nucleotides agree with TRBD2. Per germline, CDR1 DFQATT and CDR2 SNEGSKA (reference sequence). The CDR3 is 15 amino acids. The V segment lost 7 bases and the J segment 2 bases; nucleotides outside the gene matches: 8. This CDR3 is CSVGGLAVDTDTQYF. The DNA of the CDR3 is TGCAGTGTTGGGGGACTAGCGGTCGACACAGATACGCAGTATTTT.

The CDR3 protein is CSARDRDRASYEQYF. CDR3 in DNA: TGCAGTGCTAGAGATAGGGACAGAGCTTCCTACGAGCAGTACTTC. The J gene is TRBJ2-7, the V gene TRBV20-1; TRBD1 aligns across 7 bases. The germline V gene has CDR1 DFQATT and CDR2 SNEGSKA (reference sequence). Trimming took 0 bases from V and 1 from J; bases not matched to a gene: 6. CDR3 size: 15 residues.

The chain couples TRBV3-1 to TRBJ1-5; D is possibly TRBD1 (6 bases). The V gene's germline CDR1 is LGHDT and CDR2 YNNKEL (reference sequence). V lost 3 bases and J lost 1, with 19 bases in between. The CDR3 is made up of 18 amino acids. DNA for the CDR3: TGTGCCAGCAGCCAGGCTGGAGGGGGTCCTTCCAGCAATCAGCCCCAGCATTTT. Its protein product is CASSQAGGGPSSNQPQHF. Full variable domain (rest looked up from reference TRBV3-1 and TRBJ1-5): DTAVSQTPKYLVTQMGNDKSIKCEQNLGHDTMYWYKQDSKKFLKIMFSYNNKELIINETVPNRFSPKSPDKAHLNLHINSLELGDSAVYFCASSQAGGGPSSNQPQHFGDGTRLSIL.

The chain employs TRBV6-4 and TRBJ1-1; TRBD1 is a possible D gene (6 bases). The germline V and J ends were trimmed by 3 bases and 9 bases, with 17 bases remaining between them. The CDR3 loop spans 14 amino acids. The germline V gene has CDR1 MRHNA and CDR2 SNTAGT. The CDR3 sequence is CASSESGLQGKAFF. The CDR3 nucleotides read TGTGCCAGCAGTGAATCTGGCCTCCAGGGGAAAGCTTTCTTT.

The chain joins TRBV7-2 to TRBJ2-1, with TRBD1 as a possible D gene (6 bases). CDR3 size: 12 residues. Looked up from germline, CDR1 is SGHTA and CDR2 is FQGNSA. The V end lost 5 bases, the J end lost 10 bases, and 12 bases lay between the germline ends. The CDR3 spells CASSKQGLEQFF. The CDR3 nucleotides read TGTGCCAGCAGCAAACAGGGTCTGGAGCAGTTCTTC.

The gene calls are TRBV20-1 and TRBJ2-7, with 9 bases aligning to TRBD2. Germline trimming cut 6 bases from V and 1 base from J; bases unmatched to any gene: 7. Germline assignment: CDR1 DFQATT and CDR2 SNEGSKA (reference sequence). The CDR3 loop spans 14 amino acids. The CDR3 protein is CSAALAGGSYEQYF. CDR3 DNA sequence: TGCAGTGCGGCACTCGCGGGAGGGTCCTACGAGCAGTACTTC.

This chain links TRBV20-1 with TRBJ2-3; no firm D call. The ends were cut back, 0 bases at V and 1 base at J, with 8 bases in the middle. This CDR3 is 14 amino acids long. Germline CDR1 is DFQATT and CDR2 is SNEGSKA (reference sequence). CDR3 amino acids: CSARDPPGTDTQYF. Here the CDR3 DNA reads TGCAGTGCTAGAGATCCGCCTGGCACAGATACGCAGTATTTT.

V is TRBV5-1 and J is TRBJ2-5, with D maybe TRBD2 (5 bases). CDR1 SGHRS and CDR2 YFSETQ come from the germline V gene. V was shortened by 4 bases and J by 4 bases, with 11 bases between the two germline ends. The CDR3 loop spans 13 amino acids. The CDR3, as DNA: TGCGCCAGCAGCGACGCTGCGGGAGAGACCCAGTACTTC. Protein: CASSDAAGETQYF.

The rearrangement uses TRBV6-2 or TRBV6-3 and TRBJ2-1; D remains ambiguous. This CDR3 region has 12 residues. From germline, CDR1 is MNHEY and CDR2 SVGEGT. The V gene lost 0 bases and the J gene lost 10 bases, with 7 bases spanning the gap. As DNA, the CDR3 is TGTGCCAGCAGTTACTCTGTGGTCGAGCAGTTCTTC. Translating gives CASSYSVVEQFF.

The CDR3 protein is CASSPPLPLQTQYF. CDR3 DNA sequence: TGTGCCAGCTCACCACCACTTCCCCTTCAGACCCAGTACTTC. The chain is built from TRBV18 and TRBJ2-4; the D is unclear. The closer fit of TRBJ2-5 to the DNA end suggests the J call may be wrong. Germline values: CDR1 KGHSH, CDR2 LQKENI. The CDR3 totals 14 residues.

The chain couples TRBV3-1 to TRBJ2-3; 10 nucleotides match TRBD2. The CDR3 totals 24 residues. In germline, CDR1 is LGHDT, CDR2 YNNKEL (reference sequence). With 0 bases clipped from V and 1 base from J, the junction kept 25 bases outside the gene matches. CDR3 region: CASSQDMVRMPLEREGRGTDTQYF. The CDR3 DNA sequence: TGTGCCAGCAGCCAAGATATGGTCAGGATGCCCCTTGAGCGGGAGGGCCGAGGCACAGATACGCAGTATTTT.